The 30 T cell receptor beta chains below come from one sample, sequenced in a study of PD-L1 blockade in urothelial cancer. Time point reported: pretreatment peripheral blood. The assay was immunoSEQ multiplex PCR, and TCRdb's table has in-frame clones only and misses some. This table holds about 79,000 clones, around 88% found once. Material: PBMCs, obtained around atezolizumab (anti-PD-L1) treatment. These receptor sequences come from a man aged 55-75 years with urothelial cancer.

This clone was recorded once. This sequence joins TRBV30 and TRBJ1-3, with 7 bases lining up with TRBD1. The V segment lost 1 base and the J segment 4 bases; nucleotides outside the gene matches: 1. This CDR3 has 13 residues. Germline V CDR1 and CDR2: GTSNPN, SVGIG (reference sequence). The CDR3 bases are TGTGCCTGGAGTGAGGGGGCCGGAAACACCATATATTTT. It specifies CAWSEGAGNTIYF.

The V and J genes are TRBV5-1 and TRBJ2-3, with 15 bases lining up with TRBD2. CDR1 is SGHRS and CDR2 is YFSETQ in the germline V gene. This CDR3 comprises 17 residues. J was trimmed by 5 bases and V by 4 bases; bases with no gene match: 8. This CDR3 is CASSRGLAGGPRDTQYF. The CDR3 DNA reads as TGCGCCAGCAGCCGTGGACTAGCGGGGGGGCCAAGAGATACGCAGTATTTT.

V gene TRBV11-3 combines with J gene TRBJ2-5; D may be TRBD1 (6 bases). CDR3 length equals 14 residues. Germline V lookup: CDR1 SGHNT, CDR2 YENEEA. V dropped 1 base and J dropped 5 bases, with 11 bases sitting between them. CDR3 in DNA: TGTGCCAGCAGCTTAGCAGGGGTGGGGGAGACCCAGTACTTC. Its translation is CASSLAGVGETQYF.

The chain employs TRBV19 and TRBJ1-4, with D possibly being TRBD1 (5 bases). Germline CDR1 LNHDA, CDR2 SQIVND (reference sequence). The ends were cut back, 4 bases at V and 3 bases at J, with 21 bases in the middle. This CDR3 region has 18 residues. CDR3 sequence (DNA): TGTGCCAGTAGTAACCCCCTCAGGGAAAAGGCCGCTAATGAAAAACTGTTTTTT. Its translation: CASSNPLREKAANEKLFF.

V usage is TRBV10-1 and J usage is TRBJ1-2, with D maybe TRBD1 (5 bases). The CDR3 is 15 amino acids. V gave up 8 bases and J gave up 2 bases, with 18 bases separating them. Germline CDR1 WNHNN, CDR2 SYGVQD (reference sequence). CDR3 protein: CASAPRQGTNYGYTF. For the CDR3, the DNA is TGCGCCAGCGCACCTCGGCAGGGCACCAACTATGGCTACACCTTC.

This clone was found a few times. The CDR3 nucleotides are TGTGCCAGCTCCCGCGCGGGGGAGGCTTACAATGAGCAGTTCTTC. It is translated as CASSRAGEAYNEQFF. The rearrangement uses TRBV7-3 and TRBJ2-1; 7 positions match TRBD2. The junction had 11 bases not matched to a gene; V was cut back by 8 bases and J by 4 bases. From germline, CDR1 is SGHTA and CDR2 FQGTGA. The CDR3 covers 15 residues.

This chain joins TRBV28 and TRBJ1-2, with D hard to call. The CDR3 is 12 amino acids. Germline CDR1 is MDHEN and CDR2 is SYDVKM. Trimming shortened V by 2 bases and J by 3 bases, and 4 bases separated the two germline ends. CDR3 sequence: CASSLQYYGYTF. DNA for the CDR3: TGTGCCAGCAGTTTACAGTACTATGGCTACACCTTC.

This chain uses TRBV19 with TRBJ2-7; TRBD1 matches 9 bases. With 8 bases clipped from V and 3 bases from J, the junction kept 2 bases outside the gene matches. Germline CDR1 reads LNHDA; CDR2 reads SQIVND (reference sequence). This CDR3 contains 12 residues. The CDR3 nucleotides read TGTGCCAGTGGGACAGGGATCTACGAGCAGTACTTC. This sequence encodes CASGTGIYEQYF. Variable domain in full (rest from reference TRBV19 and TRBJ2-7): DGGITQSPKYLFRKEGQNVTLSCEQNLNHDAMYWYRQDPGQGLRLIYYSQIVNDFQKGDIAEGYSVSREKKESFPLTVTSAQKNPTAFYLCASGTGIYEQYFGPGTRLTVT.

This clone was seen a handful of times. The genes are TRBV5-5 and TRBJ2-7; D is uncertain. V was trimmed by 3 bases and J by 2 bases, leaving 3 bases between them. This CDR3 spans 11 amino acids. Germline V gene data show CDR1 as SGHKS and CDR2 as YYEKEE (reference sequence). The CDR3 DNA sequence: TGTGCCAGCAGCTCAACCTACGAGCAGTACTTC. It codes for CASSSTYEQYF.

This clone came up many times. The CDR3 nucleotides read TGTGCCAGCCAAGAGCAGGGTAACTCACCCCTCCACTTT. Residues: CASQEQGNSPLHF. This chain uses TRBV7-9 with TRBJ1-6, with D perhaps TRBD1 (5 bases). CDR3 length: 13 amino acids. Germline V lookup: CDR1 SEHNR, CDR2 FQNEAQ (reference sequence). The V end lost 8 bases, the J end lost 10 bases, and 15 bases lay between the germline ends.

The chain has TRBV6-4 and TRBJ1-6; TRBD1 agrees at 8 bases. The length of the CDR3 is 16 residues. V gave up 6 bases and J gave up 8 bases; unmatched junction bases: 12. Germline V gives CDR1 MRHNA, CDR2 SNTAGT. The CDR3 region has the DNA TGTGCCAGCAGGGGGACAGGCGGGGCCTTTGATTCACCCCTCCACTTT. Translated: CASRGTGGAFDSPLHF.

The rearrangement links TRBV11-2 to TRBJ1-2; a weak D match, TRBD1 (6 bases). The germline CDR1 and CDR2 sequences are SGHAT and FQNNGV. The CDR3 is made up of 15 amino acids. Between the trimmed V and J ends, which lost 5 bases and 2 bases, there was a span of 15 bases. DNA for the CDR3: TGTGCCAGCAGCATCGGACAGCGGAAAAACTATGGCTACACCTTC. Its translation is CASSIGQRKNYGYTF. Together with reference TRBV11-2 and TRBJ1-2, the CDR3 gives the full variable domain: EAGVAQSPRYKIIEKRQSVAFWCNPISGHATLYWYQQILGQGPKLLIQFQNNGVVDDSQLPKDRFSAERLKGVDSTLKIQPAKLEDSAVYLCASSIGQRKNYGYTFGSGTRLTVV.

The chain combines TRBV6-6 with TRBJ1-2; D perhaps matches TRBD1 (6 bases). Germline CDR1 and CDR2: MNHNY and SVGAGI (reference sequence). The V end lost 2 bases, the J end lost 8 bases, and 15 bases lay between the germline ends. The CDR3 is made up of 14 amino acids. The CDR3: CASSYPLGAGGYTF. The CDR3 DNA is TGTGCCAGCAGTTACCCCTTGGGGGCTGGGGGCTACACCTTC.

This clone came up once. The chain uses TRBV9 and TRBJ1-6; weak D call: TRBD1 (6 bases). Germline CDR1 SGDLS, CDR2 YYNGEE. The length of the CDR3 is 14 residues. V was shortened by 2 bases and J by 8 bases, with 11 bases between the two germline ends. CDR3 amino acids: CASSVRQEYSPLHF. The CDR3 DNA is TGTGCCAGCAGCGTGAGACAGGAGTATTCACCCCTCCACTTT.

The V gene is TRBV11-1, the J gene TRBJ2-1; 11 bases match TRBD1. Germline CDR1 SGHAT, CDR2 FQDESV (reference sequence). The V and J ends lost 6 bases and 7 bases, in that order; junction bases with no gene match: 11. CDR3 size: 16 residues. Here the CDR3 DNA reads TGTGCCAGCAGGGGCACGTGGACAGGGGGCTCGAATGAGCAGTTCTTC. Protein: CASRGTWTGGSNEQFF.

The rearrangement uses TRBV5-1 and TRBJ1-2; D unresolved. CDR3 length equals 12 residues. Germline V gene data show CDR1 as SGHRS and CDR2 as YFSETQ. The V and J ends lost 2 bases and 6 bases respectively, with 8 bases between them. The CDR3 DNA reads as TGCGCCAGCAGCTTAGCGGGGAATGGCTACACCTTC. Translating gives CASSLAGNGYTF. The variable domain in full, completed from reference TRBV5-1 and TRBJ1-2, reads KAGVTQTPRYLIKTRGQQVTLSCSPISGHRSVSWYQQTPGQGLQFLFEYFSETQRNKGNFPGRFSGRQFSNSRSEMNVSTLELGDSALYLCASSLAGNGYTFGSGTRLTVV.

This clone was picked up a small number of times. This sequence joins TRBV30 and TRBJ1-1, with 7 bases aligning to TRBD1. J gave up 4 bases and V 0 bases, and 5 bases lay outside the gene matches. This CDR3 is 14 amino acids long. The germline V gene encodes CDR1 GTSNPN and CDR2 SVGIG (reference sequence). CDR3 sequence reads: CAWSVGGASTEAFF. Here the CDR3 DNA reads TGTGCCTGGAGTGTAGGGGGCGCGAGCACTGAAGCTTTCTTT.

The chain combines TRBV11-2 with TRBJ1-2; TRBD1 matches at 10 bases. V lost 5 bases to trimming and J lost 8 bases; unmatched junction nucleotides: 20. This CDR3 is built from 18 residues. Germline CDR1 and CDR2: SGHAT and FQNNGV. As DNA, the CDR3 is TGTGCCAGCAGCGTACGCGCGGGGACAGGGGTTTCCAAGGGAGGCTACACCTTC. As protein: CASSVRAGTGVSKGGYTF.

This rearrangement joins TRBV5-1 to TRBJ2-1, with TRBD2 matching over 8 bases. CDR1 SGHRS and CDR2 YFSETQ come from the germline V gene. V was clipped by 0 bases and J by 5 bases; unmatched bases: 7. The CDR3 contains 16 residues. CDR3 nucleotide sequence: TGCGCCAGCAGCTTGGGAGCGGGGGCCAAAGACAATGAGCAGTTCTTC. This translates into CASSLGAGAKDNEQFF.

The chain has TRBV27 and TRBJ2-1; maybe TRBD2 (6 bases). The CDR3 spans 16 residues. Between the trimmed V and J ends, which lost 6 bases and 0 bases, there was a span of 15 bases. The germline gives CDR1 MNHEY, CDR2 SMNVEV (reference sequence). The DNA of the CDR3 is TGTGCCAGCAGGGTTAGCGGAGAAAGCTCCTACAATGAGCAGTTCTTC. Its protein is CASRVSGESSYNEQFF.

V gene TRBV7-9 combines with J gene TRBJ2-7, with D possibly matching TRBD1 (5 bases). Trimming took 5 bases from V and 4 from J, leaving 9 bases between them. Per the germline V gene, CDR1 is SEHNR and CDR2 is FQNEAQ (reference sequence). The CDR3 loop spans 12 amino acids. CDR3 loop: CASSEQGYEQYF. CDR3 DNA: TGTGCCAGCAGCGAGCAGGGTTACGAGCAGTACTTC.

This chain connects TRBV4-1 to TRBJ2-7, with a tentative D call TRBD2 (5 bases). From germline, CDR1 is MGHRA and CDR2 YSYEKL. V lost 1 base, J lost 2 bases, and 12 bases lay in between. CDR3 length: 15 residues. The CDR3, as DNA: TGCGCCAGCAGCCAAGTCGCTTCGGGAACCTACGAGCAGTACTTC. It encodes CASSQVASGTYEQYF.

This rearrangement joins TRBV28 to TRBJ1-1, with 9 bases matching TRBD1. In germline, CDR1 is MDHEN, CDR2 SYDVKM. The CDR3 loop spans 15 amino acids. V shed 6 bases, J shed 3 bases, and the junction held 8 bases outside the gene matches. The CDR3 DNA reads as TGTGCCAGCAGGGAAGACAGGGGGAGGTACACTGAAGCTTTCTTT. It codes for CASREDRGRYTEAFF. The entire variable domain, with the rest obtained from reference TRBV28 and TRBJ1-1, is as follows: DVKVTQSSRYLVKRTGEKVFLECVQDMDHENMFWYRQDPGLGLRLIYFSYDVKMKEKGDIPEGYSVSREKKERFSLILESASTNQTSMYLCASREDRGRYTEAFFGQGTRLTVV.

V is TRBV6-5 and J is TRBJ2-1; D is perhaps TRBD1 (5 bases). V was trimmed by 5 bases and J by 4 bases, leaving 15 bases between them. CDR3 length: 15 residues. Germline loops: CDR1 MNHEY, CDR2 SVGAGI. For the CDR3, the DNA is TGTGCCAGCAGTAGTGTAGGGGAACTATACAATGAGCAGTTCTTC. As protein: CASSSVGELYNEQFF.

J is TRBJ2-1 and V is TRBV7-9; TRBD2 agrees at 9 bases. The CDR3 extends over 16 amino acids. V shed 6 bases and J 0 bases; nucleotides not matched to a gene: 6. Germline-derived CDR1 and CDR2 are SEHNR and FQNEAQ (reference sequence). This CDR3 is CASSPSGTLSYNEQFF. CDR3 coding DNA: TGTGCCAGCAGTCCTAGCGGGACTCTCTCCTACAATGAGCAGTTCTTC.

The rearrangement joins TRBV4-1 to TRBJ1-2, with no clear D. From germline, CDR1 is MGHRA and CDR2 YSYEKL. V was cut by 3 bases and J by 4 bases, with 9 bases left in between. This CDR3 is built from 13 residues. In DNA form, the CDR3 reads TGCGCCAGCAGCCAGAGGGAGGGCTATGGCTACACCTTC. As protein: CASSQREGYGYTF.

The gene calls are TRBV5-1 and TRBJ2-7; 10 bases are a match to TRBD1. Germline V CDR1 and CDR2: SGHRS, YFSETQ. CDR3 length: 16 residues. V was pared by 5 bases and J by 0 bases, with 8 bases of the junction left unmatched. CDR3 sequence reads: CASSWEGQGFSYEQYF. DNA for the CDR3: TGCGCCAGCAGTTGGGAGGGACAGGGGTTCTCCTACGAGCAGTACTTC.

CDR3 in amino acids: CASSLGSGQFYEQYF. Written as DNA, the CDR3 is TGCGCCAGCAGCTTGGGCTCGGGACAGTTCTACGAGCAGTACTTC. The chain carries TRBV5-1 and TRBJ2-7; TRBD1 matches at 7 bases. V shed 0 bases and J 3 bases; nucleotides not matched to a gene: 6. CDR1 and CDR2 from the germline V gene are SGHRS and YFSETQ. The CDR3 loop spans 15 amino acids.

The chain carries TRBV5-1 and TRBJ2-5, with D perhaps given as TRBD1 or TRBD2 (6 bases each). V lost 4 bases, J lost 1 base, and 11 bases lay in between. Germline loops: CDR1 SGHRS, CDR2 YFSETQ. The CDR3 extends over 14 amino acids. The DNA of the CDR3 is TGCGCCAGCAGCCTGGGGGGCCCCCAAGAGACCCAGTACTTC. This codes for CASSLGGPQETQYF.

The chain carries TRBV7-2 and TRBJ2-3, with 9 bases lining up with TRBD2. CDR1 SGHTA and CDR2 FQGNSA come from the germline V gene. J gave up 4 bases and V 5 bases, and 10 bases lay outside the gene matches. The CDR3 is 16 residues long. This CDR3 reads CASSIAGGLGADTQYF. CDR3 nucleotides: TGTGCCAGCAGCATCGCGGGGGGGCTGGGGGCAGATACGCAGTATTTT. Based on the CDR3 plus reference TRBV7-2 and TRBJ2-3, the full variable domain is GAGVSQSPSNKVTEKGKDVELRCDPISGHTALYWYRQSLGQGLEFLIYFQGNSAPDKSGLPSDRFSAERTGGSVSTLTIQRTQQEDSAVYLCASSIAGGLGADTQYFGPGTRLTVL.